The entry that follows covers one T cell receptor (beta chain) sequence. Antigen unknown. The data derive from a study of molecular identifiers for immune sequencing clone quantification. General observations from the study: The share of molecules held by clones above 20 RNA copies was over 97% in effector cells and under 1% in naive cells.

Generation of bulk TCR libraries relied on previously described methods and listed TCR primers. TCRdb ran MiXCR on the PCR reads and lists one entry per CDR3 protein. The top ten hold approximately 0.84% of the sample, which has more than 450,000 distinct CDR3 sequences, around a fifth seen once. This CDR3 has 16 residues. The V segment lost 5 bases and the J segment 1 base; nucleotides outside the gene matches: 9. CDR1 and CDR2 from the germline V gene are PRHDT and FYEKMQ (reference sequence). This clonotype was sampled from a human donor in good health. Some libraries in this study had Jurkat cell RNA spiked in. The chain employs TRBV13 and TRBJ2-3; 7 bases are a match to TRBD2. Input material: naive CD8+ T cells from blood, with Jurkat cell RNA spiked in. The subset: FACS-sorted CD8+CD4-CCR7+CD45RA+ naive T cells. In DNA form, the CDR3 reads TGTGCCAGCAGCCTACCCGGACTAGAAGGCACAGATACGCAGTATTTT. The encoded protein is CASSLPGLEGTDTQYF.